The 9 T cell receptor beta chains below come from one sample, sequenced in a study of blood T cell repertoires in COVID-19. Sequenced by immunoSEQ multiplex PCR; TCRdb stores in-frame clones only, minus some. There are 90,000 to 110,000 clones in the sample; 85% occur only once, and around 4.3% lies in the top ten. Sequenced: peripheral blood. Every receptor here comes from a man between 45 and 60 years old with acute or convalescent COVID-19.

Only one count was recorded for this clone. V gene TRBV11-2 combines with J gene TRBJ1-5; TRBD1 might be the D (5 bases). V lost 1 base and J 6 bases, leaving 10 bases between the germline ends. Germline CDR1 SGHAT, CDR2 FQNNGV. This CDR3 has 14 residues. The CDR3 region is CASSLVGGGQPQHF. The CDR3 DNA reads as TGTGCCAGCAGCTTAGTCGGGGGGGGTCAGCCCCAGCATTTT.

The chain recombines TRBV5-1 with TRBJ1-1, with 9 bases identical to TRBD1. The ends lost 4 bases at V and 1 base at J; junction bases unmatched: 8. The CDR3 is 16 residues long. CDR1 SGHRS and CDR2 YFSETQ come from the germline V gene. The CDR3 reads CASSPRDRVTNTEAFF. Written as DNA, the CDR3 is TGCGCCAGCAGCCCCCGGGACAGGGTAACGAACACTGAAGCTTTCTTT.

This clone has only a few counts. The chain employs TRBV6-5 and TRBJ1-2; D perhaps matches TRBD1 (6 bases). V lost 7 bases and J lost 2, with 17 bases in between. Looked up from germline, CDR1 is MNHEY and CDR2 is SVGAGI. This CDR3 is 15 amino acids long. As DNA, the CDR3 is TGTGCCAGCACCCTACTTTCTGACAGGAACTATGGCTACACCTTC. It is translated as CASTLLSDRNYGYTF.

The chain couples TRBV24-1 to TRBJ2-1; TRBD2 aligns across 8 bases. The CDR3 covers 15 residues. After removal of 5 bases from V and 8 bases from J, the junction contained 10 bases not matched to a gene. Germline loops: CDR1 KGHDR, CDR2 SFDVKD. The CDR3 DNA follows: TGTGCCACCAGTGGAGCTTCGGGGGGGCGCGATGAGCAGTTCTTC. It codes for CATSGASGGRDEQFF.

The chain carries TRBV11-3 and TRBJ2-3; 8 positions match TRBD1. CDR3 size: 15 residues. Per the germline V gene, CDR1 is SGHNT and CDR2 is YENEEA. The junction had 6 bases not matched to a gene; V was cut back by 5 bases and J by 2 bases. CDR3 protein: CASSPGQEDTDTQYF. The CDR3 DNA reads TGTGCCAGCAGCCCGGGACAGGAGGACACAGATACGCAGTATTTT.

This chain connects TRBV28 to TRBJ1-2; D may be TRBD1 (6 bases). V shed 8 bases and J shed 6 bases, with 10 bases lying between them. Germline assignment: CDR1 MDHEN and CDR2 SYDVKM. This CDR3 comprises 11 residues. This CDR3 is CASGNRDGYTF. In DNA, the CDR3 is TGTGCCAGCGGGAACAGGGATGGCTACACCTTC.

This sequence joins TRBV9 and TRBJ2-1; possibly TRBD1 for D (6 bases). The germline V gene has CDR1 SGDLS and CDR2 YYNGEE. This CDR3 has 15 amino acids. The V end was cut by 3 bases, the J end by 4 bases, with 14 bases between. Written as DNA, the CDR3 is TGTGCCAGCAGCGCGACAGGTCTGGGGTACAATGAGCAGTTCTTC. Its protein is CASSATGLGYNEQFF.

The rearrangement links TRBV11-3 to TRBJ1-1, with D tentatively TRBD1 (6 bases). Germline V gene data show CDR1 as SGHNT and CDR2 as YENEEA. This CDR3 has 12 amino acids. Trimming shortened V by 1 base and J by 8 bases, and 8 bases separated the two germline ends. The CDR3 coding sequence is TGTGCCAGCAGCTTAGGGGGGCCAGAAGCTTTCTTT. It yields the protein CASSLGGPEAFF.

The chain joins TRBV7-9 to TRBJ1-6; D is possibly TRBD1 (5 bases). CDR1 and CDR2 (germline): SEHNR, FQNEAQ (reference sequence). This CDR3 spans 15 amino acids. Trimming cost V 6 bases and J 3 bases, with 12 bases left between them. The CDR3 loop is CASRKGGVYNSPLHF. DNA of the CDR3: TGTGCCAGCAGAAAGGGAGGGGTCTATAATTCACCCCTCCACTTT.